One sample yielded the 15 T cell receptor beta chains listed below, sequenced in a study of blood T cell repertoires in COVID-19. Produced via immunoSEQ multiplex PCR; TCRdb's table is partial and in-frame only. The table includes approximately 93,000 clones, approximately 86% detected once. Sequenced material: peripheral blood. Receptors were obtained from a man in his forties or fifties with COVID-19, enrolled during active disease.

This clone came up once. The chain uses TRBV2 and TRBJ1-1, with 7 bases that match TRBD1. Germline CDR1 reads SNHLY; CDR2 reads FYNNEI. With V trimmed by 8 bases and J by 1 base, 7 bases remained unmatched. CDR3 length: 14 residues. The CDR3 coding sequence is TGTGCCAGCGGCGAGGGACAGAGGAACACTGAAGCTTTCTTT. Protein: CASGEGQRNTEAFF. The whole variable domain, filled in from reference TRBV2 and TRBJ1-1, reads EPEVTQTPSHQVTQMGQEVILRCVPISNHLYFYWYRQILGQKVEFLVSFYNNEISEKSEIFDDQFSVERPDGSNFTLKIRSTKLEDSAMYFCASGEGQRNTEAFFGQGTRLTVV.

The CDR3 protein is CASSLQYDGYTF. The DNA of the CDR3 is TGCGCCAGCAGCTTACAATACGATGGCTACACCTTC. The chain couples TRBV5-1 to TRBJ1-2, with D hard to call. Germline lookup yields CDR1 SGHRS and CDR2 YFSETQ. Trimming removed 2 bases from V and 6 bases from J, with 8 bases in between. The CDR3 runs 12 residues.

The chain combines TRBV28 with TRBJ2-2; D is possibly TRBD2 (7 bases). Looked up from germline, CDR1 is MDHEN and CDR2 is SYDVKM. The V and J ends lost 6 bases and 5 bases respectively, with 10 bases between them. This CDR3 is 13 amino acids long. CDR3 sequence: CASRGGGTGELFF. The CDR3 nucleotides are TGTGCCAGCAGAGGGGGGGGTACCGGGGAGCTGTTTTTT.

This clone was observed a single time. V usage is TRBV5-1 and J usage is TRBJ1-3; a weak D match, TRBD1 (5 bases). This CDR3 contains 15 residues. Germline V CDR1 and CDR2: SGHRS, YFSETQ. Trimming pared 2 bases from V and 0 bases from J, leaving 9 bases between. The CDR3 here is CASSLGDYSGNTIYF. The DNA for the CDR3 is TGCGCCAGCAGCTTAGGGGATTACTCTGGAAACACCATATATTTT.

The chain employs TRBV7-3 and TRBJ2-1, with D tentatively TRBD2 (6 bases). Trimming took off 5 bases at V and 9 bases at J, with 14 bases between the two ends. Germline V gene data show CDR1 as SGHTA and CDR2 as FQGTGA. CDR3 length equals 13 residues. CDR3 residues: CASSRDLGGEQFF. The CDR3 DNA is TGTGCCAGCAGCCGTGACCTCGGGGGTGAGCAGTTCTTC. Filled out from reference TRBV7-3 and TRBJ2-1, the complete variable domain reads GAGVSQTPSNKVTEKGKYVELRCDPISGHTALYWYRQSLGQGPEFLIYFQGTGAADDSGLPNDRFFAVRPEGSVSTLKIQRTERGDSAVYLCASSRDLGGEQFFGPGTRLTVL.

The chain recombines TRBV10-3 with TRBJ1-6; D is perhaps TRBD1 (6 bases). Trimming took off 6 bases at V and 7 bases at J, with 13 bases between the two ends. Germline CDR1 ENHRY, CDR2 SYGVKD. This CDR3 has 14 residues. In nucleotides, the CDR3 is TGTGCCATCAGCGAGGGGGGCCGGAATTCACCCCTCCACTTT. As protein: CAISEGGRNSPLHF.

The chain links TRBV21-1 to TRBJ2-7; the table names TRBD1, a call not compared with the DNA. TRBV21-1 is annotated as a pseudogene. This CDR3 region has 14 residues. DNA of the CDR3: TGTGCCAGCAGCTTTCGGGACAGGGTGGGCGAGCAGTACTTC. Amino acids: CASSFRDRVGEQYF.

The rearrangement joins TRBV24-1 to TRBJ2-2; 8 nucleotides line up with TRBD1. The junction had 9 bases not matched to a gene; V was cut back by 3 bases and J by 4 bases. CDR1 KGHDR and CDR2 SFDVKD come from the germline V gene. This CDR3 has 17 residues. Written as DNA, the CDR3 is TGTGCCACCAGTGATCCCGGCCAGGGGGCTGCCACCGGGGAGCTGTTTTTT. Translating gives CATSDPGQGAATGELFF.

This chain joins TRBV7-3 and TRBJ1-3; TRBD1 is a possible D gene (5 bases). This CDR3 comprises 14 residues. V was shortened by 5 bases and J by 2 bases, with 10 bases between the two germline ends. Germline V lookup: CDR1 SGHTA, CDR2 FQGTGA. The CDR3 DNA is TGTGCCAGCAGCCAACAGGTGGCTGGAAACACCATATATTTT. This encodes CASSQQVAGNTIYF.

J is TRBJ2-3 and V is TRBV9; 10 nucleotides agree with TRBD1. Germline-derived CDR1 and CDR2 are SGDLS and YYNGEE. The ends lost 3 bases at V and 1 base at J; junction bases unmatched: 2. This CDR3 has 15 residues. Here the CDR3 reads CASSAGTGGTDTQYF. CDR3 DNA: TGTGCCAGCAGCGCTGGGACAGGGGGCACAGATACGCAGTATTTT. Full variable domain (missing parts from reference TRBV9 and TRBJ2-3): DSGVTQTPKHLITATGQRVTLRCSPRSGDLSVYWYQQSLDQGLQFLIQYYNGEERAKGNILERFSAQQFPDLHSELNLSSLELGDSALYFCASSAGTGGTDTQYFGPGTRLTVL.

This clone was counted a single time. This chain joins TRBV5-6 and TRBJ2-7, with a possible D match to TRBD2 (6 bases). CDR1 and CDR2 from the germline V gene are SGHDT and YYEEEE. This CDR3 is 16 amino acids long. Trimming stripped 4 bases from V and 3 bases from J, with 20 bases between. The CDR3 DNA is TGTGCCAGCAGCAAGCCAGTGGGACTCGCAAACTACGAGCAGTACTTC. Its translation: CASSKPVGLANYEQYF.

The rearrangement links TRBV4-1 to TRBJ1-1; no clear D. Trimming left V 1 base short and J 5 bases short, with 5 bases between. Looked up from germline, CDR1 is MGHRA and CDR2 is YSYEKL. The CDR3 spans 12 residues. The CDR3 DNA sequence: TGCGCCAGCAGCCAAGCGAGGACTGAAGCTTTCTTT. As protein: CASSQARTEAFF.

In regard to this clone: The sample contains more than one DNA sequence encoding this CDR3. The genes are TRBV18 and TRBJ1-1, with D tentatively TRBD1 (5 bases). The CDR3 is 14 amino acids. V lost 3 bases and J 1 base, leaving 9 bases between the germline ends. Germline CDR1 and CDR2: KGHSH and LQKENI. The CDR3 is CASSPARENTEAFF. CDR3 in DNA: TGTGCCAGCTCACCGGCCAGGGAGAACACTGAAGCTTTCTTT.

This rearrangement joins TRBV7-2 to TRBJ1-2; no clear D. Per germline, CDR1 SGHTA and CDR2 FQGNSA. The CDR3 extends over 15 amino acids. Trimming left V 5 bases short and J 5 bases short, with 18 bases between. CDR3 DNA sequence: TGTGCCAGCAGCCCCCAGACGGGTCTTGATTATGGCTACACCTTC. Translation gives CASSPQTGLDYGYTF.

This rearrangement joins TRBV10-3 to TRBJ2-3; the match to TRBD1 covers 8 bases. The trim removed 3 bases at V and 4 bases at J, leaving 9 bases unmatched. Germline values: CDR1 ENHRY, CDR2 SYGVKD. CDR3 length: 16 amino acids. CDR3: CAISEGSDRAADTQYF. The CDR3 DNA is TGTGCCATCAGTGAAGGATCGGACAGGGCGGCAGATACGCAGTATTTT.